The 20 T cell receptor beta chains reported below all come from one sample, sequenced in a study of OX40 agonist ivuxolimab in advanced cancers. TCRdb keeps only in-frame clones here, not all; method: immunoSEQ multiplex PCR. The sample comprises 87,000 or so clones, approximately 85% of which are singletons, and 3% to 4% rests with the top ten. This sample comprised CD4+ or CD8+ T cells sorted from blood, obtained in a trial of the OX40 agonist ivuxolimab. The receptors shown here come from an adult with an advanced solid tumor such as melanoma, head and neck, liver or kidney cancer.

The chain combines TRBV11-2 with TRBJ2-5, with 14 bases that match TRBD2. The germline V gene has CDR1 SGHAT and CDR2 FQNNGV. CDR3 length: 18 residues. V shed 5 bases, J shed 2 bases, and the junction held 10 bases outside the gene matches. CDR3 region: CASSRPGTSGSWQETQYF. In DNA, the CDR3 is TGTGCCAGCAGCCGACCCGGGACTAGCGGGAGTTGGCAAGAGACCCAGTACTTC.

This chain links TRBV9 with TRBJ2-5, with a tentative D call TRBD2 (5 bases). The last part of the DNA fits TRBJ2-7 better; the J call may be wrong. This CDR3 contains 13 residues. In germline, CDR1 is SGDLS, CDR2 YYNGEE. The CDR3 DNA sequence: TGTGCCAGCAGCCCGGGCAGAGGGTACGAGCAGTACTTC. Translation gives CASSPGRGYEQYF.

The rearrangement links TRBV6-1 to TRBJ2-7; TRBD1 agrees at 9 bases. Germline V lookup: CDR1 MNHNS, CDR2 SASEGT. The J segment lost 6 bases and the V segment lost 8 bases, leaving 8 bases of the junction unmatched. This CDR3 is 13 amino acids long. This CDR3 is CASGGQGLSEQYF. The CDR3 bases are TGTGCCAGCGGGGGACAGGGACTGTCCGAGCAGTACTTC.

The rearrangement links TRBV18 to TRBJ2-3; 11 bases fit TRBD2. Per the germline V gene, CDR1 is KGHSH and CDR2 is LQKENI. After removal of 1 base from V and 3 bases from J, the junction contained 6 bases not matched to a gene. The CDR3 extends over 17 amino acids. This CDR3 is CASSPRLAGGLTDTQYF. CDR3 in DNA: TGTGCCAGCTCACCACGGCTAGCGGGAGGCCTTACAGATACGCAGTATTTT.

The chain has TRBV7-3 and TRBJ2-3; D is perhaps TRBD1 (5 bases). CDR3 size: 13 residues. The V and J ends lost 8 bases and 6 bases respectively, with 15 bases between them. Germline V gene data show CDR1 as SGHTA and CDR2 as FQGTGA. The CDR3 spells CASSRQGGDTQYF. Here the CDR3 DNA reads TGTGCCAGCTCGAGGCAGGGTGGCGATACGCAGTATTTT. The variable domain in full, completed from reference TRBV7-3 and TRBJ2-3, reads GAGVSQTPSNKVTEKGKYVELRCDPISGHTALYWYRQSLGQGPEFLIYFQGTGAADDSGLPNDRFFAVRPEGSVSTLKIQRTERGDSAVYLCASSRQGGDTQYFGPGTRLTVL.

In this sample, this clone turned up a few times. V and J are TRBV7-9 and TRBJ1-2, with D possibly being TRBD1 (6 bases). The CDR3 sequence is 19 residues long. V was pared by 1 base and J by 5 bases, with 26 bases between. Germline V gene sequence: CDR1 SEHNR, CDR2 FQNEAQ (reference sequence). The DNA of the CDR3 is TGTGCCAGCAGCTTAGTTGTCGATCGGGGGCTGCCCCTCTTTTATGGCTACACCTTC. Amino acid sequence: CASSLVVDRGLPLFYGYTF. Together with reference TRBV7-9 and TRBJ1-2, the CDR3 gives the full variable domain: DTGVSQNPRHKITKRGQNVTFRCDPISEHNRLYWYRQTLGQGPEFLTYFQNEAQLEKSRLLSDRFSAERPKGSFSTLEIQRTEQGDSAMYLCASSLVVDRGLPLFYGYTFGSGTRLTVV.

This chain connects TRBV19 to TRBJ2-3; 11 nucleotides line up with TRBD1. Germline CDR1 and CDR2: LNHDA and SQIVND (reference sequence). The CDR3 consists of 16 residues. With 8 bases clipped from V and 3 bases from J, the junction kept 10 bases outside the gene matches. The CDR3, as DNA: TGTGCCAGTTCAGAGGGGACAGGGGGATTGACAGATACGCAGTATTTT. This translates into CASSEGTGGLTDTQYF.

The chain recombines TRBV4-2 with TRBJ2-3; D is undetermined. With 6 bases removed from V and 5 bases from J, the gap between germline ends came to 12 bases. Looked up from germline, CDR1 is LGHNA and CDR2 is YNFKEQ. The CDR3 is 13 residues long. CDR3 sequence reads: CASRPFSGDTQYF. In DNA form, the CDR3 reads TGTGCCAGCAGACCCTTTTCGGGAGATACGCAGTATTTT.

The J gene is TRBJ2-7, the V gene TRBV7-9; 7 positions agree with TRBD2. V trimming: 2 bases; J trimming: 2 bases; junction bases outside the gene matches: 6. The CDR3 consists of 15 residues. In germline, CDR1 is SEHNR, CDR2 FQNEAQ (reference sequence). CDR3 bases: TGTGCCAGCAGCTTAAGGTCTAGCGGTACCTACGAGCAGTACTTC. Protein: CASSLRSSGTYEQYF.

V and J are TRBV7-9 and TRBJ2-7; no reliable D call. Trimming took 5 bases from V and 6 from J, leaving 14 bases between them. In germline, CDR1 is SEHNR, CDR2 FQNEAQ (reference sequence). CDR3 size: 13 residues. The CDR3 DNA reads as TGTGCCAGCAGCCCTGGATCCAGGAGCGAGCAGTACTTC. It codes for CASSPGSRSEQYF.

CDR3 loop: CASSYGTEETQYF. In DNA form, the CDR3 reads TGTGCCAGCAGCTACGGGACAGAAGAGACCCAGTACTTC. The genes are TRBV11-3 and TRBJ2-5; the match to TRBD1 covers 7 bases. The CDR3 loop spans 13 amino acids. CDR1 and CDR2 from the germline V gene are SGHNT and YENEEA. With V trimmed by 4 bases and J by 3 bases, 2 bases remained unmatched.

This chain joins TRBV10-1 and TRBJ2-1, with 14 bases fitting TRBD2. V shed 5 bases and J 7 bases; nucleotides not matched to a gene: 4. Germline CDR1 is WNHNN and CDR2 is SYGVQD (reference sequence). The CDR3 length is 15 residues. CDR3 region: CASSRLAGGNNEQFF. The CDR3 nucleotides are TGCGCCAGCAGTCGACTAGCGGGAGGGAATAATGAGCAGTTCTTC.

The chain has TRBV10-2 and TRBJ2-7; 8 bases fit TRBD2. The CDR3 has 14 amino acids. V was pared by 7 bases and J by 2 bases, with 7 bases of the junction left unmatched. Germline CDR1 and CDR2: WSHSY and SAAADI. The CDR3 sequence is CASTYGRGAYEQYF. CDR3 in DNA: TGCGCCAGCACGTACGGGAGGGGGGCCTACGAGCAGTACTTC.

V and J are TRBV28 and TRBJ2-7, with a tentative D call TRBD1 (5 bases). CDR1 and CDR2 from the germline V gene are MDHEN and SYDVKM. V was trimmed by 6 bases and J by 6 bases, leaving 15 bases between them. The CDR3 has 13 residues. CDR3 DNA: TGTGCCAGCAGATGGACCGGGCAGGGCGAGCAGTACTTC. It is translated as CASRWTGQGEQYF. The entire variable domain, with the rest obtained from reference TRBV28 and TRBJ2-7, is as follows: DVKVTQSSRYLVKRTGEKVFLECVQDMDHENMFWYRQDPGLGLRLIYFSYDVKMKEKGDIPEGYSVSREKKERFSLILESASTNQTSMYLCASRWTGQGEQYFGPGTRLTVT.

J is TRBJ1-4 and V is TRBV7-2; a possible D gene is TRBD1 (5 bases). The CDR3 length is 14 residues. Germline assignment: CDR1 SGHTA and CDR2 FQGNSA. V lost 5 bases, J lost 6 bases, and 13 bases lay in between. For the CDR3, the DNA is TGTGCCAGCAGCCTTTCATCGGGGGATGAAAAACTGTTTTTT. This sequence encodes CASSLSSGDEKLFF.

The chain links TRBV6-1 to TRBJ2-3; no reliable D call. Germline CDR1 and CDR2: MNHNS and SASEGT. V was clipped by 4 bases and J by 6 bases, with 8 bases between them. The CDR3 spans 12 residues. CDR3 coding DNA: TGTGCCAGCAGTGGAGGAACCGATACGCAGTATTTT. It translates to CASSGGTDTQYF.

The chain couples TRBV11-3 to TRBJ2-5; D might be TRBD1 (6 bases). Trimming took off 5 bases at V and 7 bases at J, with 20 bases between the two ends. The CDR3 totals 15 residues. Germline CDR1 SGHNT, CDR2 YENEEA. The CDR3 region has the DNA TGTGCCAGCAGCACAAACCTACAGGGCCCAAGGACCCAGTACTTC. Translation gives CASSTNLQGPRTQYF.

The gene calls are TRBV5-4 and TRBJ2-2; D uncertain. Germline V gives CDR1 SGHNT, CDR2 YYREEE (reference sequence). V was trimmed by 4 bases and J by 4 bases, leaving 8 bases between them. The CDR3 has 13 amino acids. The DNA for the CDR3 is TGTGCCAGCAGCCCTGGCGGCACCGGGGAGCTGTTTTTT. Residues: CASSPGGTGELFF.

The chain links TRBV7-2 to TRBJ2-7; D remains unclear. This CDR3 is built from 15 residues. CDR1 is SGHTA and CDR2 is FQGNSA in the germline V gene. V lost 1 base to trimming and J lost 3 bases, with 13 bases between them. The CDR3 sequence is CASSLGASSLYEQYF. The CDR3 nucleotides read TGTGCCAGCAGCTTAGGAGCGTCGTCGCTCTACGAGCAGTACTTC.

A single count supports this clone. The chain uses TRBV5-1 and TRBJ2-7; 8 nucleotides align to TRBD1. This CDR3 is 14 amino acids long. CDR1 SGHRS and CDR2 YFSETQ come from the germline V gene. V lost 4 bases to trimming and J lost 5 bases; unmatched junction nucleotides: 8. The CDR3 here is CASSIGQGWNEQYF. CDR3 in DNA: TGCGCCAGCAGCATCGGACAGGGTTGGAACGAGCAGTACTTC.